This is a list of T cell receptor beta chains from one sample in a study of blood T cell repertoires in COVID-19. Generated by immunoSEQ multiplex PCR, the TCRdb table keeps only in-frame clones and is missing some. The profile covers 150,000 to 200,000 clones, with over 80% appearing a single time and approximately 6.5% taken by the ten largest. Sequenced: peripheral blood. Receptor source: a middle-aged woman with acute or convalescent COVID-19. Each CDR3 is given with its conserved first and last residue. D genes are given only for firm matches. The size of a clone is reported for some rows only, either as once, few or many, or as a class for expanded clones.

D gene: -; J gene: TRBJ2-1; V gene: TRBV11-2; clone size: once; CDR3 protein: CASSLGAYEQFF; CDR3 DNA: TGTGCCAGCAGCTTAGGAGCGTATGAGCAGTTCTTC
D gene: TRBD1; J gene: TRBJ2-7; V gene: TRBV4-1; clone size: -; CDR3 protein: CASSRYPGTVRGQYF; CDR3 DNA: TGCGCCAGCAGCCGATATCCCGGGACAGTTCGGGGACAGTACTTC
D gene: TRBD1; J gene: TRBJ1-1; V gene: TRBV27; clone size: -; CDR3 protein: CASSSTGYQAFF; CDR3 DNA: TGTGCCAGCAGTTCGACAGGGTATCAAGCTTTCTTT
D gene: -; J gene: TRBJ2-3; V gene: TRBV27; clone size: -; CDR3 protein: CASTVGAPTDTQYF; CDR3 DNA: TGTGCCAGCACCGTGGGGGCCCCCACAGATACGCAGTATTTT
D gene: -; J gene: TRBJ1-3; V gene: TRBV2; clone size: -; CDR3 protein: CASSEAGSNTIYF; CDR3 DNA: TGTGCCAGCAGTGAAGCCGGGTCCAACACCATATATTTT
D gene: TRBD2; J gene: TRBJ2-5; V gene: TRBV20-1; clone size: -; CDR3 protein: CSASGLAGGQETQYF; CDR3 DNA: TGCAGTGCTAGTGGACTAGCGGGGGGACAAGAGACCCAGTACTTC
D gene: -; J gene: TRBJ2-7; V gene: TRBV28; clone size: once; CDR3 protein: CASSYADRYEQYF; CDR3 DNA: TGTGCCAGCAGTTATGCAGACAGATACGAGCAGTACTTC
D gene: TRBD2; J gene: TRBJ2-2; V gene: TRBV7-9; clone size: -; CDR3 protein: CASRVNSGGPGELFF; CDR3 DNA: TGTGCCAGCAGAGTGAATTCGGGAGGGCCCGGGGAGCTGTTTTTT
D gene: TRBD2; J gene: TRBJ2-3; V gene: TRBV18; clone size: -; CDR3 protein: CASSPGLAGGKDTQYF; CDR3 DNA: TGTGCCAGCTCACCCGGACTAGCGGGGGGTAAAGATACGCAGTATTTT
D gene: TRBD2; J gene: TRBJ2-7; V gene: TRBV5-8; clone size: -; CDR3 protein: CASKGLAGALTPYEQYF; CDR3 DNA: TGTGCCAGCAAGGGACTAGCGGGAGCGTTAACGCCCTACGAGCAGTACTTC
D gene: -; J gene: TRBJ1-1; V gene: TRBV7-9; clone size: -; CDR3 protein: CASSLEQTNTEAFF; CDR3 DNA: TGTGCCAGCAGCTTAGAACAGACGAACACTGAAGCTTTCTTT
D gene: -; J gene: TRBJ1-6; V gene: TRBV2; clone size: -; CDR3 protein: CASSEAGPYNSPLHF; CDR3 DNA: TGTGCCAGCAGTGAGGCAGGCCCCTATAATTCACCCCTCCACTTT
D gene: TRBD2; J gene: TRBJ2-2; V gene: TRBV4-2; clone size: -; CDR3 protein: CASSPLLAGGAGELFF; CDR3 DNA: TGTGCCAGCAGCCCCCTTCTAGCGGGGGGGGCCGGGGAGCTGTTTTTT